This T cell receptor beta chain appears in the sequencing data of a study of blood T cell repertoires in COVID-19. Background on the study: Samples representing acute and convalescent COVID-19 were sourced from the United States, Italy and Spain.

This CDR3 has 15 residues. Germline V lookup: CDR1 MGHRA, CDR2 YSYEKL. V gave up 4 bases and J gave up 4 bases; unmatched junction bases: 5. Authors' processing steps: Estimation of nucleated cell counts was performed using reference gene primer amplification. TCRdb keeps only in-frame clones here, not all; method: immunoSEQ multiplex PCR. Clone size and V and J calls were adopted from that table, with D and trimming inferred from the DNA. Found here are approximately 100,000 clones, around 86% of them singletons; the top ten hold approximately 15%. V is TRBV4-1 and J is TRBJ2-7, with 12 bases matching TRBD2. This receptor was taken from a man aged 50-60 years with acute or convalescent COVID-19. Sequencing was carried out using peripheral blood. For the CDR3, the DNA is TGCGCCAGCAGCCGAGCGACTAGCGGGAGTTACGAGCAGTACTTC. The encoded protein is CASSRATSGSYEQYF.